This TCR beta chain was captured by sequencing in a study of shared clonotypes between healthy human individuals. Trimming stripped 2 bases from V and 9 bases from J, with 11 bases between. Germline V CDR1 and CDR2: MNHEY, SVGAGI. The length of the CDR3 is 13 residues. This clone showed up just once. TCRdb's copy holds only in-frame clones and misses some; the assay was immunoSEQ multiplex PCR. The sample yields over 2 million clones, approximately 95% seen once. The V and J genes are TRBV6-5 and TRBJ1-5, with a weak D call TRBD1 (5 bases). The receptor was derived from a man aged 18 to 29 in good health. Input material: naive CD4+ T cells sorted from blood. Described subset: CD45RA+ positively selected. DNA for the CDR3: TGTGCCAGCAGTTACGGGGGGGGATCGCCCCAGCATTTT. Encoded protein: CASSYGGGSPQHF.